In this sample, the clone carrying this T cell receptor beta chain turned up a few times. The antigen is undetermined. The data were taken from a study of blood T cells in healthy people across ages. General study findings and limits: Because donor CMV status was unknown, expanded clonotype changes were possibly confounded.

Through a sample-barcoded 5' primer and a J-beta primer mix, a second PCR was run for about 6 to 11 cycles. Every sample gave at least 2.5 million paired-end reads containing CDR3. TCRdb reanalysed the 5' RACE reads using MiXCR and keeps one entry per CDR3 protein. Of 1.5 million to 2 million distinct CDR3 sequences listed, roughly 27% are singletons. The sequence came from a woman between 25 and 40 years old in good health. Sequencing was carried out using blood.

The CDR3 region is CASSLAFPGYEQYF. The CDR3 DNA sequence: TGTGCCAGCAGCTTAGCATTCCCCGGCTACGAGCAGTACTTC. V gene TRBV7-2 combines with J gene TRBJ2-7; no clear D. The germline gives CDR1 SGHTA, CDR2 FQGNSA. The germline V and J ends were trimmed by 0 bases and 3 bases, with 9 bases remaining between them. CDR3 length equals 14 residues. The whole variable domain, filled in from reference TRBV7-2 and TRBJ2-7, reads GAGVSQSPSNKVTEKGKDVELRCDPISGHTALYWYRQSLGQGLEFLIYFQGNSAPDKSGLPSDRFSAERTGGSVSTLTIQRTQQEDSAVYLCASSLAFPGYEQYFGPGTRLTVT.